The 12 T cell receptor beta chains listed next were all sequenced from one sample in a study of blood T cell repertoires in COVID-19 (dated by TCRdb to 2020 to 2022). Preparation of the library involved the immunoSEQ multiplex PCR assay. Entries here come from immuneACCESS through TCRdb and include only in-frame sequences with V and J called. Some clones fail to appear in such tables; in the studies checked, an unresolved V gene covers under half of the shortfall, and the cause of the remainder is unknown. The sample table records about 110,000 clones; over 70% of these occur just once. The biggest ten clones account for under 2% of the sample. Sequencing used peripheral blood. The receptors stem from a man aged 50-60 years with acute or convalescent COVID-19.

This clone was counted only a few times. The chain carries TRBV11-2 and TRBJ1-2; 10 bases fit TRBD1. The CDR3 has 15 residues. Trimming at V came to 5 bases and at J to 4 bases, leaving 7 bases not matched to a gene. Looked up from germline, CDR1 is SGHAT and CDR2 is FQNNGV. The CDR3 is CASSPGQGSVYGYTF. CDR3 nucleotides: TGTGCCAGCAGCCCGGGACAGGGGTCTGTCTATGGCTACACCTTC.

This rearrangement joins TRBV7-8 to TRBJ2-7, with D possibly TRBD2 on 6 matching bases. Per the germline V gene, CDR1 is SGHVS and CDR2 is FQNEAQ. This CDR3 comprises 17 residues. V lost 5 bases and J lost 2, with 22 bases in between. The CDR3 loop reads CASSPLGSGGSPYEQYF. CDR3 nucleotide sequence: TGTGCCAGCAGCCCTCTGGGGTCCGGGGGTTCCCCCTACGAGCAGTACTTC. Looking up the rest from reference TRBV7-8 and TRBJ2-7 gives the full variable domain: GAGVSQSPRYKVAKRGQDVALRCDPISGHVSLFWYQQALGQGPEFLTYFQNEAQLDKSGLPSDRFFAERPEGSVSTLKIQRTQQEDSAVYLCASSPLGSGGSPYEQYFGPGTRLTVT.

The count of this clone is one. The CDR3 loop reads CASSLGAGRRAKNIQYF. DNA for the CDR3: TGTGCCAGCAGCTTAGGAGCGGGTCGTCGGGCCAAAAACATTCAGTACTTC. This sequence joins TRBV7-2 and TRBJ2-4, with D tentatively TRBD2 (6 bases). CDR1 and CDR2 (germline): SGHTA, FQGNSA. Trimming removed 1 base from V and 1 base from J, with 14 bases in between. CDR3 length: 17 amino acids.

This chain links TRBV28 with TRBJ1-5, with D perhaps TRBD1 (5 bases). V was cut by 4 bases and J by 0 bases, with 10 bases left in between. The CDR3 length is 15 residues. Germline CDR1 and CDR2: MDHEN and SYDVKM. In DNA, the CDR3 is TGTGCCAGCAGTTACCGACAGTATAGCAATCAGCCCCAGCATTTT. As protein: CASSYRQYSNQPQHF.

The chain recombines TRBV19 with TRBJ2-7, with D perhaps matching TRBD1 (6 bases). This CDR3 contains 14 residues. CDR1 and CDR2 from the germline V gene are LNHDA and SQIVND (reference sequence). The V gene lost 7 bases and the J gene lost 3 bases, with 16 bases spanning the gap. The DNA of the CDR3 is TGTGCCAGTACCCCAAGCGCAGGGGTCTACGAGCAGTACTTC. It is translated as CASTPSAGVYEQYF.

The V call is TRBV19, the J call TRBJ2-4, with D possibly being TRBD2 (6 bases). Looked up from germline, CDR1 is LNHDA and CDR2 is SQIVND (reference sequence). The ends were cut back, 3 bases at V and 5 bases at J, with 14 bases in the middle. This CDR3 is built from 15 residues. The CDR3 loop is CASSMWGVEENIQYF. Written as DNA, the CDR3 is TGTGCCAGTAGTATGTGGGGGGTAGAAGAAAACATTCAGTACTTC.

The chain has TRBV3-1 (or the pseudogene TRBV3-2) and TRBJ1-5; a possible D gene is TRBD1 (6 bases). There are 14 residues in the CDR3. Trimming shortened V by 4 bases and J by 6 bases, and 13 bases separated the two germline ends. Germline loops: CDR1 LGHDT, CDR2 YNNKEL (reference sequence). Here the CDR3 DNA reads TGTGCCAGCAGCCCAGGGGTCCCCAGTCAGCCCCAGCATTTT. Protein: CASSPGVPSQPQHF.

This rearrangement joins TRBV28 to TRBJ1-3; TRBD1 matches 7 bases. V shed 5 bases, J shed 1 base, and the junction held 11 bases outside the gene matches. CDR3 size: 17 residues. CDR1 and CDR2 from the germline V gene are MDHEN and SYDVKM. Here the CDR3 DNA reads TGTGCCAGCAGTGTGGGGCGACAGGGATCGTCTGGAAACACCATATATTTT. This translates into CASSVGRQGSSGNTIYF.

Remarks on this clone: Other DNA sequences in this sample translate to the same CDR3. The rearrangement links TRBV30 to TRBJ2-2; 9 bases are shared with TRBD1. Germline CDR1 is GTSNPN and CDR2 is SVGIG (reference sequence). V was pared by 3 bases and J by 1 base, with 6 bases of the junction left unmatched. The CDR3 runs 16 residues. The chain's CDR3 is CAWRPRQGENTGELFF. Here the CDR3 DNA reads TGTGCCTGGAGGCCGCGACAGGGGGAGAACACCGGGGAGCTGTTTTTT.

The V and J genes are TRBV7-2 and TRBJ1-2, with no clear D. Germline assignment: CDR1 SGHTA and CDR2 FQGNSA. The CDR3 is 13 residues long. Deletions cut 5 bases from V and 0 bases from J, with 7 bases between. CDR3 nucleotides: TGTGCCAGCAGCCGGGGTCCTAACTATGGCTACACCTTC. Translating gives CASSRGPNYGYTF.

This clone was counted once. This chain connects TRBV28 to TRBJ1-4, with 9 bases fitting TRBD1. This CDR3 is 16 amino acids long. V shed 7 bases, J shed 2 bases, and the junction held 8 bases outside the gene matches. The germline V gene encodes CDR1 MDHEN and CDR2 SYDVKM. The CDR3 is CASTSRDRATNEKLFF. In DNA form, the CDR3 reads TGTGCCAGCACGTCCCGGGACAGGGCTACTAATGAAAAACTGTTTTTT.

The J gene is TRBJ1-2, the V gene TRBV5-6, with 9 bases aligning to TRBD1. The J segment lost 8 bases and the V segment lost 2 bases, leaving 1 base of the junction unmatched. This CDR3 is 12 amino acids long. CDR1 SGHDT and CDR2 YYEEEE come from the germline V gene. The CDR3 loop is CASSLTGGGYTF. The CDR3 nucleotides are TGTGCCAGCAGCTTAACAGGGGGCGGCTACACCTTC.